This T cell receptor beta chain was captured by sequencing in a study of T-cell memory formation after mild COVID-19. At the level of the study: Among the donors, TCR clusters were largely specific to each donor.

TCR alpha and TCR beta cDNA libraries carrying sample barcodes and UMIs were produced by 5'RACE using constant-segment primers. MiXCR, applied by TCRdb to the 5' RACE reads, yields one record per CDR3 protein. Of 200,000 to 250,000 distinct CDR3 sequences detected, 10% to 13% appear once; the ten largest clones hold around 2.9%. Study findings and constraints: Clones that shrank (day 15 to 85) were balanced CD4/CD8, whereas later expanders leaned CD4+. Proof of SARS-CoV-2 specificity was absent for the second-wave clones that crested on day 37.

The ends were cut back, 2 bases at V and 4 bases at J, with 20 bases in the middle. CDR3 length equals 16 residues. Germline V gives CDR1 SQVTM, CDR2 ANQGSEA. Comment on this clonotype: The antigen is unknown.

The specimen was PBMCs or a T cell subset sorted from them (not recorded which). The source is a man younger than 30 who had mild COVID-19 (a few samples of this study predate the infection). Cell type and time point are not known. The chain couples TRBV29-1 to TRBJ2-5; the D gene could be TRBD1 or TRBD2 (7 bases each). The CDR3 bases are TGCAGCGTTGAATGGGGCTCGCAGGGGGGGGTAGAGACCCAGTACTTC. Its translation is CSVEWGSQGGVETQYF.